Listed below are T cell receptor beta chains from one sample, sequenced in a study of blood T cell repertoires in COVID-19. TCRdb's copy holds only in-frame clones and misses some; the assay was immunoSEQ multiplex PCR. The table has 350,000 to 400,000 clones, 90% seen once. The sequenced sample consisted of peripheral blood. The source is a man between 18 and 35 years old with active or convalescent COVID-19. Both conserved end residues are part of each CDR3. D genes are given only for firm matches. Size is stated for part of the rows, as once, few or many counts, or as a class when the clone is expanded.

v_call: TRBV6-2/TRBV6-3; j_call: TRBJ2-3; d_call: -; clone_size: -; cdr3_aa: CASSLSPWDTQYF; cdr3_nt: TGTGCCAGCAGTCTATCCCCCTGGGATACGCAGTATTTT
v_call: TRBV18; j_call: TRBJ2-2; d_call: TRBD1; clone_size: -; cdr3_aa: CASSPDRVSTGELFF; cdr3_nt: TGTGCCAGCTCACCAGACAGGGTCTCGACCGGGGAGCTGTTTTTT
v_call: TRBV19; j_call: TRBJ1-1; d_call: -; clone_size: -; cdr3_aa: CASSSKVDTSFRNTEAFF; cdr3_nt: TGTGCCAGTAGTTCCAAAGTGGACACTTCCTTCCGTAACACTGAAGCTTTCTTT
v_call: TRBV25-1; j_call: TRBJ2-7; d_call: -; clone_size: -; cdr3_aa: CASRTNYEQYF; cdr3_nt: TGTGCCAGCAGGACTAACTACGAGCAGTACTTC
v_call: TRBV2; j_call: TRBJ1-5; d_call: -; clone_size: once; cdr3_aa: CASRTRTEGNQPQHF; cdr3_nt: TGTGCCAGCAGGACCAGGACAGAAGGCAATCAGCCCCAGCATTTT
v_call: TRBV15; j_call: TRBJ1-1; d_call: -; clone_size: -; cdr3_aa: CATKRTLRAIDTEAFF; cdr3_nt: TGTGCCACAAAAAGAACACTGAGGGCGATTGACACTGAAGCTTTCTTT
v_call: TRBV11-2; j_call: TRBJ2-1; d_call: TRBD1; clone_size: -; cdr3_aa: CASSLGRQGQFF; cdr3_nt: TGTGCCAGCAGCTTAGGACGACAGGGACAGTTCTTC
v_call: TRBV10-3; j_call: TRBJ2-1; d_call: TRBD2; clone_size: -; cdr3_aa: CAISEELSSGGVNEQFF; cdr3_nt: TGTGCCATCAGTGAGGAATTGTCTAGCGGGGGGGTGAATGAGCAGTTCTTC
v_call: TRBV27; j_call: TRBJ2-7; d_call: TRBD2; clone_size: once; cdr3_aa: CASNIRGGRGAYEQYF; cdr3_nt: TGTGCCAGCAATATAAGGGGAGGGCGGGGGGCCTACGAGCAGTACTTC
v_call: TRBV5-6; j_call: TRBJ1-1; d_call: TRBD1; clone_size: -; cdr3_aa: CASSLGQGPEAFF; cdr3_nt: TGTGCCAGCAGCTTGGGACAGGGCCCTGAAGCTTTCTTT
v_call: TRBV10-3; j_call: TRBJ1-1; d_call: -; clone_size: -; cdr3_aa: CAIRKQGLDTEAFF; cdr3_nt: TGTGCCATCAGGAAACAGGGTTTGGACACTGAAGCTTTCTTT
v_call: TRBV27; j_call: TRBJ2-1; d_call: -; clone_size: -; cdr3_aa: CASTSGGVSYNEQFF; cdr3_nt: TGTGCCAGCACCTCAGGAGGGGTCTCCTACAATGAGCAGTTCTTC
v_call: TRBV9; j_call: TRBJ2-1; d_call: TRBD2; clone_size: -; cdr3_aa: CASRSGSQDEQFF; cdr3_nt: TGTGCCAGCAGGAGCGGGAGTCAGGATGAGCAGTTCTTC
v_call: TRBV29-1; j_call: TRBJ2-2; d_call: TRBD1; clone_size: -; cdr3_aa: CSAGQGANTGELFF; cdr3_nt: TGCAGCGCGGGACAGGGCGCGAACACCGGGGAGCTGTTTTTT
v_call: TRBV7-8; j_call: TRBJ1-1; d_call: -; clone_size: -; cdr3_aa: CASSLVSAPDTEAFF; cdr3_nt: TGTGCCAGCAGCTTAGTGAGTGCACCTGACACTGAAGCTTTCTTT
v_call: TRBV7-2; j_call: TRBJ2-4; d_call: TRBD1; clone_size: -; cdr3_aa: CASSLGDRGLAKNIQYF; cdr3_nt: TGTGCCAGCAGCTTAGGGGACAGGGGTCTAGCCAAAAACATTCAGTACTTC
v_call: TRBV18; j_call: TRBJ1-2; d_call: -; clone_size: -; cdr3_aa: CASSPQTSGAYIYGYTF; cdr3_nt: TGTGCCAGCTCACCACAAACGTCAGGGGCCTATATCTATGGCTACACCTTC
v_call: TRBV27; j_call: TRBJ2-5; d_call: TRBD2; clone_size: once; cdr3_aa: CASAGGGARETQYF; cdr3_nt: TGTGCCAGCGCAGGCGGGGGTGCCCGGGAGACCCAGTACTTC
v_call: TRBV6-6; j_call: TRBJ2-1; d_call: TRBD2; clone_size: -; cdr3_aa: CASSPGGYNEQFF; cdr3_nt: TGTGCCAGCAGCCCGGGGGGCTACAATGAGCAGTTCTTC
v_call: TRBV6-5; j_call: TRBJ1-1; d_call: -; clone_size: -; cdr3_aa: CASSPRQRNTEAFF; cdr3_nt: TGTGCCAGCAGTCCCCGACAGCGCAACACTGAAGCTTTCTTT
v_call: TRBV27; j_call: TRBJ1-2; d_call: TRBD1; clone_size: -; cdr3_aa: CASSLNRGQGAYGYTF; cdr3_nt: TGTGCCAGCAGTCTAAACAGGGGGCAGGGGGCTTATGGCTACACCTTC
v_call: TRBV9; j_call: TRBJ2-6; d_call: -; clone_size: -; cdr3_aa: CASSVVGLGGSGANVLTF; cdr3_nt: TGTGCCAGCAGCGTAGTTGGTCTGGGGGGCTCTGGGGCCAACGTCCTGACTTTC
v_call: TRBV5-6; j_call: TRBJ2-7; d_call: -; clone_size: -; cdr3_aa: CASSLAREYEQYF; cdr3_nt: TGTGCCAGCAGCTTGGCCAGGGAATACGAGCAGTACTTC
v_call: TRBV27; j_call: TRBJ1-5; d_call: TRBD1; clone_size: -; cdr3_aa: CASSSWVPSEGQGDQPQHF; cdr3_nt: TGTGCCAGCAGTTCCTGGGTCCCGAGCGAGGGACAGGGTGATCAGCCCCAGCATTTT
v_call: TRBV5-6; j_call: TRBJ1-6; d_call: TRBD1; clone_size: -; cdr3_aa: CASSLSRDSFSPLHF; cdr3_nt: TGTGCCAGCAGCTTGTCCCGGGACAGTTTTTCACCCCTCCACTTT
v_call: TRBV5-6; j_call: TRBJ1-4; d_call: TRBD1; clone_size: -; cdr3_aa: CASSSGTGVMEKLFF; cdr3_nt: TGTGCCAGCAGCTCCGGGACAGGGGTCATGGAAAAACTGTTTTTT
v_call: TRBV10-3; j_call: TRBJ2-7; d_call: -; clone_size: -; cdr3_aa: CATEDSSSYEQYF; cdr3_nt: TGTGCCACCGAGGACAGTTCCTCCTACGAGCAGTACTTC
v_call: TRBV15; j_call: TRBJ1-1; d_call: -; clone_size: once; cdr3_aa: CATSRDPGFLNTEAFF; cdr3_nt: TGTGCCACCAGCAGAGATCCAGGGTTTCTGAACACTGAAGCTTTCTTT
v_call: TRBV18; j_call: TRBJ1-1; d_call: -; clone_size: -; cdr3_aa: CASGGGRDTEAFF; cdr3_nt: TGTGCCAGCGGGGGGGGCCGGGACACTGAAGCTTTCTTT
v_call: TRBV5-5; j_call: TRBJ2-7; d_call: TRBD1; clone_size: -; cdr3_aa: CASSSGTGTSLEQYF; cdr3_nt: TGTGCCAGCAGCTCCGGGACAGGGACGTCCCTTGAGCAGTACTTC
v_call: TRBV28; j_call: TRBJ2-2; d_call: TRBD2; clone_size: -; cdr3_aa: CASSFKVSSGGANTGELFF; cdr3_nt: TGTGCCAGCAGTTTCAAGGTGTCTAGCGGGGGAGCGAACACCGGGGAGCTGTTTTTT
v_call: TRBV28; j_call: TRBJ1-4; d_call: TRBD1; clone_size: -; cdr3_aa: CASSPPPYGTANEKLFF; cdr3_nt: TGTGCCAGCAGCCCGCCTCCATACGGGACAGCTAATGAAAAACTGTTTTTT
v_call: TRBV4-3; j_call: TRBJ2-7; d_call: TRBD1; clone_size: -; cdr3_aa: CASSPTRGYEQYF; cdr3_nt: TGCGCCAGCAGCCCCACCAGGGGGTACGAGCAGTACTTC
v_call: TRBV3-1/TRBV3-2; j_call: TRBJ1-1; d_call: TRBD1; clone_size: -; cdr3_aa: CASSPQGALNTEAFF; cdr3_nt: TGTGCCAGCAGCCCACAGGGGGCCCTGAACACTGAAGCTTTCTTT
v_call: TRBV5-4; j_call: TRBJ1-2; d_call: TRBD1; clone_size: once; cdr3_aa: CASSLKTGSSYGYTF; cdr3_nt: TGTGCCAGCAGCTTGAAGACAGGGAGTAGCTATGGCTACACCTTC
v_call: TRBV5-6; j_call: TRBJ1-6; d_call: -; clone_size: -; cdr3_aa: CASSLLQGNSPLHF; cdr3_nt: TGTGCCAGCAGCTTGCTCCAGGGTAATTCACCCCTCCACTTT
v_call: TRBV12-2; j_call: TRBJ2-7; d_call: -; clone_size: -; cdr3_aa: CASRSAKVLDEQYF; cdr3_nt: TGTGCAAGTCGCTCCGCGAAAGTTCTCGACGAGCAGTACTTC
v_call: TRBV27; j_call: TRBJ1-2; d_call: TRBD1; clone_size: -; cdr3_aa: CASSPQAGQGLNYGYTF; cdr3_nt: TGTGCCAGCAGTCCCCAGGCCGGACAGGGGCTCAACTATGGCTACACCTTC
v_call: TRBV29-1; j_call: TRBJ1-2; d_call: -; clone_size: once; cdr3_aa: CSVGTASNYGYTF; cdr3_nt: TGCAGCGTTGGGACAGCCTCAAACTATGGCTACACCTTC
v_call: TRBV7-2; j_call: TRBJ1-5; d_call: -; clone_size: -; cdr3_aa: CASSLTPGDNQPQHF; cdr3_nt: TGTGCCAGCAGCCTAACTCCAGGGGACAATCAGCCCCAGCATTTT
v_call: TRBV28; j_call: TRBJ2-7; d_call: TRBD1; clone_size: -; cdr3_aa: CASSFQTGANPHEQYF; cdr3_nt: TGTGCCAGCAGTTTCCAGACAGGGGCCAACCCTCACGAGCAGTACTTC
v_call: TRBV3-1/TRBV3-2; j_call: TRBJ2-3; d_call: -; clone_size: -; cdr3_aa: CASSHTGIYTDTQYF; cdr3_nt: TGTGCCAGCAGCCATACAGGGATATACACAGATACGCAGTATTTT
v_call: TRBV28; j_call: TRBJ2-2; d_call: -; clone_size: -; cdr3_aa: CASSQDTRELFF; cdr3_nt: TGTGCCAGCAGCCAGGACACAAGGGAGCTGTTTTTT
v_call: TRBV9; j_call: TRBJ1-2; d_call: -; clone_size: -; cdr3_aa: CASSDSPGYGYTF; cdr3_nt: TGTGCCAGCAGCGATAGCCCAGGGTACGGCTACACCTTC
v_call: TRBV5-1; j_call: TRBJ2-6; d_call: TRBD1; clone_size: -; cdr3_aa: CASSWGQGEVNVLTF; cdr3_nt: TGCGCCAGCAGCTGGGGACAGGGGGAGGTCAACGTGCTGACTTTC
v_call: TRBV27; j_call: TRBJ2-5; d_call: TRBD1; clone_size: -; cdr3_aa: CASSFDRAGETQYF; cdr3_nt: TGTGCCAGCAGTTTCGACAGGGCGGGCGAGACCCAGTACTTC
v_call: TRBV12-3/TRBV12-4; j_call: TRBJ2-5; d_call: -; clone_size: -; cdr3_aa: CASSLRETQYF; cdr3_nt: TGTGCCAGCAGTTTACGTGAGACCCAGTACTTC
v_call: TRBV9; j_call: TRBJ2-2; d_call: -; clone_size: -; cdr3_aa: CASSLLASGELFF; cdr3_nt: TGTGCCAGCAGCTTACTAGCTTCCGGGGAGCTGTTTTTT
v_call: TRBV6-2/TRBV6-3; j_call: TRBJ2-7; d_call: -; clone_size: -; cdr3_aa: CASSYSLIYEQYF; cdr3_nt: TGTGCCAGCAGTTACTCACTTATCTACGAGCAGTACTTC
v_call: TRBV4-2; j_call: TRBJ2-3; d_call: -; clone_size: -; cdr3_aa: CASSQSGGPTDTQYF; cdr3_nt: TGTGCCAGCAGCCAATCCGGGGGGCCCACAGATACGCAGTATTTT
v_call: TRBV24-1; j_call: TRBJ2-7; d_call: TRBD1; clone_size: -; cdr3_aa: CARDRESYEQYF; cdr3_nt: TGTGCCAGGGACAGGGAATCCTACGAGCAGTACTTC
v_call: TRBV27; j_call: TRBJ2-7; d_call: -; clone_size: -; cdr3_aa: CASSYQSGDPPYEQYF; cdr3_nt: TGTGCCAGCAGTTACCAGTCCGGAGACCCTCCCTACGAGCAGTACTTC
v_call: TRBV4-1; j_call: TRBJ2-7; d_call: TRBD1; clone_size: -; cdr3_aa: CASSLVWTGGLEQYF; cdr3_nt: TGCGCCAGCAGCCTAGTATGGACAGGGGGTTTGGAGCAGTACTTC
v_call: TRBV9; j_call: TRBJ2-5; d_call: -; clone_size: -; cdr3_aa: CASSVRPGDQETQYF; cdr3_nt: TGTGCCAGCAGCGTACGCCCAGGCGACCAAGAGACCCAGTACTTC
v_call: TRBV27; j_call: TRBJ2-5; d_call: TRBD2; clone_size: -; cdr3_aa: CASRTGLAGVGETQYF; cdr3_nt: TGTGCCAGCAGAACGGGACTAGCGGGAGTCGGGGAGACCCAGTACTTC
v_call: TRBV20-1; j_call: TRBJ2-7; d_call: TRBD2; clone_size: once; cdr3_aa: CSASGAGGSSYEQYF; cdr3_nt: TGCAGTGCTAGTGGAGCGGGGGGCAGCTCCTACGAGCAGTACTTC
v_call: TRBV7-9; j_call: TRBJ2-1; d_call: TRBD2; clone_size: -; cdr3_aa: CASSFSGGSSYNEQFF; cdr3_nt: TGTGCCAGCAGCTTCTCGGGCGGGAGCTCCTACAATGAGCAGTTCTTC
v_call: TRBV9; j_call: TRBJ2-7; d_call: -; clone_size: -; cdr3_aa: CASSVMGTGEQYF; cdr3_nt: TGTGCCAGCAGCGTAATGGGCACCGGCGAGCAGTACTTC
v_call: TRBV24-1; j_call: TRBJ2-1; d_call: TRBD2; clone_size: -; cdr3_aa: CATSAPGLAEHTSYNEQFF; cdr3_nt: TGTGCCACCAGTGCCCCGGGACTAGCGGAACATACCTCCTACAATGAGCAGTTCTTC
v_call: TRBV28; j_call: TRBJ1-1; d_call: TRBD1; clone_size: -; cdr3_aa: CASSSWTTGSNTEAFF; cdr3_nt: TGTGCCAGCAGTTCCTGGACGACAGGGTCAAACACTGAAGCTTTCTTT